These 5 T cell receptor beta chains originate from one sample sequenced in a study of T-cell memory formation after mild COVID-19. TCRdb re-called the 5' RACE reads through MiXCR, storing one row per CDR3 protein. The table lists around 310,000 distinct CDR3 sequences, 13% to 15% of them singletons, with roughly 23% in the top ten. The sample taken for sequencing was PBMCs or a T cell subset sorted from them (not recorded which). The origin of the receptors is a man younger than 30 who had mild COVID-19 (a few samples of this study predate the infection). Cell type and time point are not known.

In its sample, this clonotype was seen many times. V is TRBV5-1 and J is TRBJ1-1; no clear D. This CDR3 has 14 residues. V was pared by 4 bases and J by 0 bases, with 10 bases between. CDR1 SGHRS and CDR2 YFSETQ come from the germline V gene. The CDR3 is CASSPRRMNTEAFF. DNA of the CDR3: TGCGCCAGCAGCCCACGACGAATGAACACTGAAGCTTTCTTT.

This chain joins TRBV19 and TRBJ2-5; D is perhaps TRBD1 or TRBD2 (5 bases each). The CDR3 has 14 residues. Between the trimmed V and J ends, which lost 5 bases and 5 bases, there was a span of 15 bases. Germline CDR1 LNHDA, CDR2 SQIVND (reference sequence). CDR3 nucleotides: TGTGCCAGTAGTGTCGTGGGGGTAAAGGAGACCCAGTACTTC. Translated, it gives CASSVVGVKETQYF.

This clonotype has at least ten counts. The chain joins TRBV2 to TRBJ2-7; no clear D. Trimming cost V 5 bases and J 2 bases, with 10 bases left between them. The CDR3 length is 13 residues. Germline CDR1 SNHLY, CDR2 FYNNEI. CDR3 region: CASSLGSPYEQYV. The CDR3 DNA reads TGTGCCAGCAGTCTGGGCTCCCCCTACGAGCAGTACGTC.

With regard to this clonotype: It may be a read error: a sequence one base away is much more abundant. The chain employs TRBV6-5 and TRBJ1-1, with a possible D match to TRBD1 (6 bases). The CDR3 covers 14 residues. Trimming removed 4 bases from V and 3 bases from J, with 12 bases in between. Germline CDR1 is MNHEY and CDR2 is SVGAGI. The CDR3 nucleotides are TGTGCCAGCAGTTGCTTTTCAGGGGACACTGAAGCTTTCTTT. Translated: CASSCFSGDTEAFF.

The chain recombines TRBV7-9 with TRBJ2-7; the match to TRBD2 covers 7 bases. The CDR3 length is 16 residues. V trimming: 1 base; J trimming: 6 bases; junction bases outside the gene matches: 12. The germline gives CDR1 SEHNR, CDR2 FQNEAQ (reference sequence). As DNA, the CDR3 is TGTGCCAGCAGCTTAGTCACTGGGACTACCGTTCTCGAGCAGTACTTC. It specifies CASSLVTGTTVLEQYF.